These T cell receptor beta chains were read from a single sample in a study of blood T cell repertoires in COVID-19. Repertoires were generated with immunoSEQ multiplex PCR, while TCRdb's copy carries only in-frame clones and drops some. This sample yields almost 250,000 clones, of which more than 85% are seen a single time; around 4% belongs to the top ten. Sequencing was performed on PBMCs or T cells enriched from blood (not recorded which). The receptors come from a woman in her 30s who had recovered from COVID-19. Both conserved end residues are part of each CDR3. Fields, in order: J gene, CDR3 length, V gene, clone size, D gene, CDR3 protein, CDR3 DNA. D genes are given only for firm matches. The listing skips clone size in some rows; elsewhere it reads once, few, many or a size class.

j_call: TRBJ2-6; cdr3_length: 14; v_call: TRBV5-4; clone_size: NA; d_call: NA; cdr3_aa: CASRDTVGANVLTF; cdr3_nt: TGTGCCAGCAGAGACACCGTTGGGGCCAACGTCCTGACTTTC
j_call: TRBJ2-3; cdr3_length: 16; v_call: TRBV5-1; clone_size: NA; d_call: TRBD2; cdr3_aa: CASSTRGSGSTDTQYF; cdr3_nt: TGCGCCAGCAGCACCCGGGGTAGCGGGAGCACAGATACGCAGTATTTT
j_call: TRBJ1-3; cdr3_length: 16; v_call: TRBV9; clone_size: NA; d_call: NA; cdr3_aa: CASSVGTADSGNTIYF; cdr3_nt: TGTGCCAGCAGCGTAGGGACAGCTGACTCTGGAAACACCATATATTTT
j_call: TRBJ1-2; cdr3_length: 13; v_call: TRBV5-4; clone_size: NA; d_call: NA; cdr3_aa: CASSLDTLYGYTF; cdr3_nt: TGTGCCAGCAGCTTGGATACTCTCTATGGCTACACCTTC
j_call: TRBJ2-1; cdr3_length: 17; v_call: TRBV4-2; clone_size: few; d_call: TRBD1; cdr3_aa: CASSRHLSGTGDNEQFF; cdr3_nt: TGTGCCAGCAGCCGCCACCTTTCCGGGACAGGGGACAATGAGCAGTTCTTC
j_call: TRBJ1-3; cdr3_length: 17; v_call: TRBV7-2; clone_size: NA; d_call: NA; cdr3_aa: CASSLEAGRDSGNTIYF; cdr3_nt: TGTGCCAGCAGCTTGGAGGCAGGGCGGGACTCTGGAAACACCATATATTTT
j_call: TRBJ2-3; cdr3_length: 14; v_call: TRBV27; clone_size: NA; d_call: TRBD1; cdr3_aa: CASSPDRGGRTQYF; cdr3_nt: TGTGCCAGCAGTCCGGACAGGGGAGGCCGAACGCAGTATTTT
j_call: TRBJ1-1; cdr3_length: 13; v_call: TRBV25-1; clone_size: NA; d_call: NA; cdr3_aa: CASKLRTDTEAFF; cdr3_nt: TGTGCCAGCAAATTAAGGACAGACACTGAAGCTTTCTTT
j_call: TRBJ2-7; cdr3_length: 15; v_call: TRBV6-2/TRBV6-3; clone_size: NA; d_call: TRBD1; cdr3_aa: CASSSPTGGGYEQYF; cdr3_nt: TGTGCCAGCAGTTCCCCGACAGGGGGAGGCTACGAGCAGTACTTC
j_call: TRBJ2-3; cdr3_length: 14; v_call: TRBV29-1; clone_size: once; d_call: TRBD2; cdr3_aa: CSVVRTSSTDTQYF; cdr3_nt: TGCAGCGTTGTGAGGACTAGCTCGACAGATACGCAGTATTTT
j_call: TRBJ2-6; cdr3_length: 22; v_call: TRBV28; clone_size: once; d_call: TRBD1; cdr3_aa: CASSFFSYRLRDRGTGANVLTF; cdr3_nt: TGTGCCAGCAGTTTTTTTTCTTATCGACTCCGGGACAGGGGAACCGGGGCCAACGTCCTGACTTTC
j_call: TRBJ1-5; cdr3_length: 13; v_call: TRBV6-5; clone_size: once; d_call: NA; cdr3_aa: CASSPQGNQPQHF; cdr3_nt: TGTGCCAGCAGTCCGCAGGGGAATCAGCCCCAGCATTTT
j_call: TRBJ2-3; cdr3_length: 14; v_call: TRBV10-3; clone_size: NA; d_call: NA; cdr3_aa: CAISEGRDTDTQYF; cdr3_nt: TGTGCCATCAGTGAGGGGCGGGACACAGATACGCAGTATTTT
j_call: TRBJ2-2; cdr3_length: 12; v_call: TRBV6-5; clone_size: many; d_call: NA; cdr3_aa: CASFFPPGELFF; cdr3_nt: TGTGCCAGCTTTTTCCCCCCAGGGGAGCTGTTTTTT
j_call: TRBJ2-3; cdr3_length: 16; v_call: TRBV5-4; clone_size: NA; d_call: TRBD2; cdr3_aa: CASSLGERELADTQYF; cdr3_nt: TGTGCCAGCAGCTTGGGGGAGCGGGAGTTGGCAGATACGCAGTATTTT
j_call: TRBJ2-1; cdr3_length: 15; v_call: TRBV5-1; clone_size: NA; d_call: TRBD1; cdr3_aa: CASSSRQGADNEQFF; cdr3_nt: TGCGCCAGCAGCTCTAGACAGGGGGCGGACAATGAGCAGTTCTTC
j_call: TRBJ1-5; cdr3_length: 15; v_call: TRBV19; clone_size: NA; d_call: NA; cdr3_aa: CASSITATSNQPQHF; cdr3_nt: TGTGCCAGTAGTATTACAGCTACTAGCAATCAGCCCCAGCATTTT
j_call: TRBJ1-2; cdr3_length: 15; v_call: TRBV4-2; clone_size: NA; d_call: NA; cdr3_aa: CASSQGGRGYYGYTF; cdr3_nt: TGTGCCAGCAGCCAAGGTGGCAGGGGTTACTATGGCTACACCTTC
j_call: TRBJ2-3; cdr3_length: 17; v_call: TRBV20-1; clone_size: NA; d_call: TRBD2; cdr3_aa: CSASAIGSGRRADTQYF; cdr3_nt: TGCAGTGCTAGTGCTATTGGTAGCGGGAGACGCGCAGATACGCAGTATTTT
j_call: TRBJ2-7; cdr3_length: 16; v_call: TRBV7-9; clone_size: NA; d_call: NA; cdr3_aa: CASSPRAYRRTYEQYF; cdr3_nt: TGTGCCAGCAGCCCGAGGGCGTATCGGAGGACCTACGAGCAGTACTTC
j_call: TRBJ1-1; cdr3_length: 14; v_call: TRBV9; clone_size: NA; d_call: NA; cdr3_aa: CASSVAHGNTEAFF; cdr3_nt: TGTGCCAGCAGCGTAGCCCACGGGAACACTGAAGCTTTCTTT
j_call: TRBJ1-1; cdr3_length: 10; v_call: TRBV30; clone_size: NA; d_call: TRBD1; cdr3_aa: CAWTGGRAFF; cdr3_nt: TGTGCCTGGACAGGGGGAAGGGCTTTCTTT
j_call: TRBJ1-1; cdr3_length: 14; v_call: TRBV20-1; clone_size: NA; d_call: NA; cdr3_aa: CSASNSLGSTEAFF; cdr3_nt: TGCAGTGCTAGTAACAGCTTAGGAAGCACTGAAGCTTTCTTT
j_call: TRBJ1-2; cdr3_length: 15; v_call: TRBV28; clone_size: NA; d_call: TRBD1; cdr3_aa: CASDPPAGQDYGYTF; cdr3_nt: TGTGCCAGCGACCCCCCCGCGGGACAGGACTATGGCTACACCTTC
j_call: TRBJ2-2; cdr3_length: 14; v_call: TRBV19; clone_size: few; d_call: NA; cdr3_aa: CASGRASNTGELFF; cdr3_nt: TGTGCCAGTGGGCGGGCGTCCAACACCGGGGAGCTGTTTTTT
j_call: TRBJ2-3; cdr3_length: 16; v_call: TRBV7-9; clone_size: NA; d_call: NA; cdr3_aa: CASSSEIYPRGGTQYF; cdr3_nt: TGTGCCAGCAGCTCGGAGATCTACCCTAGAGGAGGTACGCAGTATTTT
j_call: TRBJ1-3; cdr3_length: 18; v_call: TRBV7-9; clone_size: NA; d_call: NA; cdr3_aa: CASSSAEPTAASGNTIYF; cdr3_nt: TGTGCCAGCAGCTCCGCCGAACCGACTGCTGCCTCTGGAAACACCATATATTTT
j_call: TRBJ2-7; cdr3_length: 13; v_call: TRBV19; clone_size: NA; d_call: NA; cdr3_aa: CASSMTDSYEQYF; cdr3_nt: TGTGCCAGTAGTATGACAGACAGCTACGAGCAGTACTTC
j_call: TRBJ1-2; cdr3_length: 13; v_call: TRBV19; clone_size: NA; d_call: NA; cdr3_aa: CASSIGLLQGYTF; cdr3_nt: TGTGCCAGTAGTATAGGACTTCTTCAAGGCTACACCTTC
j_call: TRBJ2-7; cdr3_length: 14; v_call: TRBV11-2; clone_size: NA; d_call: TRBD1; cdr3_aa: CASSLPRDRDEQYF; cdr3_nt: TGTGCCAGCAGCTTACCCCGGGACAGGGACGAGCAGTACTTC
j_call: TRBJ2-1; cdr3_length: 15; v_call: TRBV7-3; clone_size: NA; d_call: TRBD2; cdr3_aa: CASGASGSLRNEQFF; cdr3_nt: TGTGCCAGCGGGGCTAGCGGGAGTTTACGGAATGAGCAGTTCTTC
j_call: TRBJ2-2; cdr3_length: 17; v_call: TRBV7-3; clone_size: NA; d_call: TRBD1; cdr3_aa: CASSWPGGQGDTGELFF; cdr3_nt: TGTGCCAGCAGCTGGCCTGGGGGACAGGGGGACACCGGGGAGCTGTTTTTT
j_call: TRBJ2-3; cdr3_length: 16; v_call: TRBV9; clone_size: NA; d_call: TRBD2; cdr3_aa: CASSVGLAGGTDTQYF; cdr3_nt: TGTGCCAGCAGCGTAGGTCTAGCGGGAGGGACAGATACGCAGTATTTT
j_call: TRBJ1-1; cdr3_length: 14; v_call: TRBV5-4; clone_size: NA; d_call: TRBD1; cdr3_aa: CASSAIGTGRGAFF; cdr3_nt: TGTGCCAGCAGCGCGATCGGGACAGGGCGGGGAGCTTTCTTT
j_call: TRBJ1-4; cdr3_length: 12; v_call: TRBV14; clone_size: NA; d_call: NA; cdr3_aa: CASSPDREKLFF; cdr3_nt: TGTGCCAGCAGCCCCGACAGGGAAAAACTGTTTTTT
j_call: TRBJ2-3; cdr3_length: 16; v_call: TRBV5-4; clone_size: NA; d_call: TRBD1; cdr3_aa: CASSLIGQGSTDTQYF; cdr3_nt: TGTGCCAGCAGCTTGATCGGACAGGGTAGCACAGATACGCAGTATTTT
j_call: TRBJ2-1; cdr3_length: 14; v_call: TRBV5-8; clone_size: NA; d_call: NA; cdr3_aa: CASYLTGLGNEQFF; cdr3_nt: TGTGCCAGCTATTTAACAGGGTTGGGGAATGAGCAGTTCTTC
j_call: TRBJ1-3; cdr3_length: 16; v_call: TRBV9; clone_size: NA; d_call: NA; cdr3_aa: CASSVGRGEAGNTIYF; cdr3_nt: TGTGCCAGCAGCGTGGGTAGAGGGGAGGCTGGAAACACCATATATTTT
j_call: TRBJ2-1; cdr3_length: 14; v_call: TRBV5-6; clone_size: NA; d_call: TRBD1; cdr3_aa: CASSRQGSYNEQFF; cdr3_nt: TGTGCCAGCAGCCGACAGGGGTCCTACAATGAGCAGTTCTTC
j_call: TRBJ1-1; cdr3_length: 15; v_call: TRBV27; clone_size: NA; d_call: TRBD1; cdr3_aa: CASSLSTGIGTEAFF; cdr3_nt: TGTGCCAGCAGTTTATCGACAGGGATAGGCACTGAAGCTTTCTTT
j_call: TRBJ1-6; cdr3_length: 18; v_call: TRBV7-2; clone_size: NA; d_call: NA; cdr3_aa: CASSLVPPQSSYNSPLHF; cdr3_nt: TGTGCCAGCAGCTTAGTTCCTCCACAGAGCTCCTATAATTCACCCCTCCACTTT
j_call: TRBJ1-3; cdr3_length: 13; v_call: TRBV19; clone_size: once; d_call: NA; cdr3_aa: CASSYAVDFTIYF; cdr3_nt: TGTGCCAGCTCGTACGCGGTGGATTTCACCATATATTTT
j_call: TRBJ1-5; cdr3_length: 14; v_call: TRBV3-1/TRBV3-2; clone_size: NA; d_call: NA; cdr3_aa: CASSQGQGNQPQHF; cdr3_nt: TGTGCCAGCAGCCAAGGGCAGGGTAATCAGCCCCAGCATTTT
j_call: TRBJ1-3; cdr3_length: 14; v_call: TRBV28; clone_size: NA; d_call: NA; cdr3_aa: CASSLRRVGNTIYF; cdr3_nt: TGTGCCAGCAGTTTGAGGCGGGTTGGAAACACCATATATTTT
j_call: TRBJ1-1; cdr3_length: 14; v_call: TRBV7-9; clone_size: NA; d_call: NA; cdr3_aa: CASSPEPTNTEAFF; cdr3_nt: TGTGCCAGCAGCCCCGAACCGACTAATACTGAAGCTTTCTTT
j_call: TRBJ2-1; cdr3_length: 12; v_call: TRBV6-5; clone_size: NA; d_call: NA; cdr3_aa: CASSYTSGEQFF; cdr3_nt: TGTGCCAGCAGTTACACCAGCGGGGAGCAGTTCTTC
j_call: TRBJ1-2; cdr3_length: 15; v_call: TRBV18; clone_size: NA; d_call: TRBD1; cdr3_aa: CASSPLDRELDGYTF; cdr3_nt: TGTGCCAGCTCACCACTGGACAGGGAACTTGATGGCTACACCTTC
j_call: TRBJ2-1; cdr3_length: 14; v_call: TRBV7-3; clone_size: NA; d_call: TRBD2; cdr3_aa: CASSLAGDYNEQFF; cdr3_nt: TGTGCCAGCAGCTTAGCGGGAGATTACAATGAGCAGTTCTTC
j_call: TRBJ1-5; cdr3_length: 13; v_call: TRBV7-8; clone_size: NA; d_call: NA; cdr3_aa: CASSRDSYQPQHF; cdr3_nt: TGTGCCAGCAGCCGGGACTCTTATCAGCCCCAGCATTTT
j_call: TRBJ2-1; cdr3_length: 15; v_call: TRBV11-2; clone_size: NA; d_call: TRBD2; cdr3_aa: CASSFGGSSYNEQFF; cdr3_nt: TGTGCCAGCAGCTTCGGCGGGAGCTCCTACAATGAGCAGTTCTTC
j_call: TRBJ2-3; cdr3_length: 14; v_call: TRBV19; clone_size: once; d_call: NA; cdr3_aa: CASSIGVSTDTQYF; cdr3_nt: TGTGCCAGTAGTATTGGAGTAAGCACAGATACGCAGTATTTT
j_call: TRBJ1-1; cdr3_length: 15; v_call: TRBV29-1; clone_size: once; d_call: TRBD1; cdr3_aa: CSAYSGTGDWTEAFF; cdr3_nt: TGCAGCGCTTATTCCGGGACAGGGGATTGGACTGAAGCTTTCTTT
j_call: TRBJ1-1; cdr3_length: 14; v_call: TRBV19; clone_size: NA; d_call: TRBD1; cdr3_aa: CASSLTGGRTEAFF; cdr3_nt: TGTGCCAGTAGTCTAACAGGGGGCCGAACTGAAGCTTTCTTT
j_call: TRBJ1-4; cdr3_length: 16; v_call: TRBV7-9; clone_size: NA; d_call: TRBD1; cdr3_aa: CASSTLTGQGGEKLFF; cdr3_nt: TGTGCCAGCTCTACACTTACCGGACAGGGCGGTGAAAAACTGTTTTTT
j_call: TRBJ1-2; cdr3_length: 11; v_call: TRBV24-1; clone_size: NA; d_call: NA; cdr3_aa: CATQQGDGYTF; cdr3_nt: TGTGCCACCCAGCAGGGCGATGGCTACACCTTC
j_call: TRBJ1-5; cdr3_length: 13; v_call: TRBV10-3; clone_size: NA; d_call: NA; cdr3_aa: CASNRGSEQPQHF; cdr3_nt: TGTGCCTCGAATCGGGGATCGGAGCAGCCCCAGCATTTT
j_call: TRBJ2-1; cdr3_length: 14; v_call: TRBV7-8; clone_size: once; d_call: NA; cdr3_aa: CASSWVPRGDEQFF; cdr3_nt: TGTGCCAGCAGCTGGGTCCCGAGAGGTGATGAGCAGTTCTTC